Reported below is one T cell receptor beta chain. What it binds is unknown. Germline CDR1 is MNHEY and CDR2 is SVGAGI. This CDR3 is 15 amino acids long. The V gene end was trimmed by 6 bases and the J gene end by 4 bases; junction bases not matched to a gene: 3. The record originates from a study of identifying expanded T cells in peripheral blood. Points from the study as a whole: Across healthy donors, higher total template counts meant significantly greater roughly two-week count variance. Technical replicates showed around 1.2 changed clones; about 2 weeks about 16; four weeks 19.

Sequenced by immunoSEQ multiplex PCR; TCRdb stores in-frame clones only, minus some. The data contain about 100,000 clones, approximately 88% of them singletons. The V and J genes are TRBV6-5 and TRBJ2-3; 14 nucleotides agree with TRBD2. The sequence derives from a person aged 18 to 75 in good health. The sequencing input was blood. The chain's CDR3 is CASRTSGGAADTQYF. CDR3 DNA sequence: TGTGCCAGCAGGACTAGCGGGGGGGCAGCAGATACGCAGTATTTT.